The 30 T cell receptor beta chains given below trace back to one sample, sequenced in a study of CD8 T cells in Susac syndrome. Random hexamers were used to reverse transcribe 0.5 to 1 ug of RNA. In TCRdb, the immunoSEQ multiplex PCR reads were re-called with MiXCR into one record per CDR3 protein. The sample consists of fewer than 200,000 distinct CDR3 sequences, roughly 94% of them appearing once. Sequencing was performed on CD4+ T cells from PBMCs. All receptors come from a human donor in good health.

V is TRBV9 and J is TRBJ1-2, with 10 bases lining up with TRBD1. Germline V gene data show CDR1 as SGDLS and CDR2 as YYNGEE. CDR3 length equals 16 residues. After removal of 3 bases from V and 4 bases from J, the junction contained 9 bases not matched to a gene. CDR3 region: CASSARDRGPLYGYTF. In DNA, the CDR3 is TGTGCCAGCAGCGCCCGGGACAGGGGTCCCCTCTATGGCTACACCTTC. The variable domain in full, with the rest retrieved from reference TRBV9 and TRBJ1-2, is DSGVTQTPKHLITATGQRVTLRCSPRSGDLSVYWYQQSLDQGLQFLIQYYNGEERAKGNILERFSAQQFPDLHSELNLSSLELGDSALYFCASSARDRGPLYGYTFGSGTRLTVV.

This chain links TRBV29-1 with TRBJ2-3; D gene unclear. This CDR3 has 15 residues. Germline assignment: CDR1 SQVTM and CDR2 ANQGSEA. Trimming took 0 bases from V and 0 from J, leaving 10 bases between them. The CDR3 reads CSVEDRTDSTDTQYF. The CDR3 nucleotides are TGCAGCGTTGAAGACCGGACGGATAGCACAGATACGCAGTATTTT.

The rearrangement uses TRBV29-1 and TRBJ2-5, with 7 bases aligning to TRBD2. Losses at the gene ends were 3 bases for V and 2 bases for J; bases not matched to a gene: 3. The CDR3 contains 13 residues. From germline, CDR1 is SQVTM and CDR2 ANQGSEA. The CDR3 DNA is TGCAGCGTTGATCTAGCGGTACAAGAGACCCAGTACTTC. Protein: CSVDLAVQETQYF.

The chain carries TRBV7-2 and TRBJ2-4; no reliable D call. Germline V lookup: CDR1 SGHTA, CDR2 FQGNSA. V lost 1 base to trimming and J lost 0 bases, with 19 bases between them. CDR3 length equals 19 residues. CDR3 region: CASSLVAPVELLAKNIQYF. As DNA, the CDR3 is TGTGCCAGCAGCTTAGTGGCCCCTGTAGAGCTCCTAGCCAAAAACATTCAGTACTTC.

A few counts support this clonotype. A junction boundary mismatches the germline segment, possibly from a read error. CDR3 residues: CASSLATGELFF. The CDR3 bases are TGTGCCAGCAGTCTTGCCACCGGGGAGCTGTTTTTT. The chain combines TRBV5-1 with TRBJ2-2, with D unresolved. Germline CDR1 is SGHRS and CDR2 is YFSETQ. The CDR3 is 12 amino acids.

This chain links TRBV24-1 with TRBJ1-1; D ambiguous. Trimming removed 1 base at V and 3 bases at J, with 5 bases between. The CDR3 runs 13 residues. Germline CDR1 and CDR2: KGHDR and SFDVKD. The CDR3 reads CATSDFPYTEAFF. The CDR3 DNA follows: TGTGCCACCAGTGATTTTCCGTACACTGAAGCTTTCTTT.

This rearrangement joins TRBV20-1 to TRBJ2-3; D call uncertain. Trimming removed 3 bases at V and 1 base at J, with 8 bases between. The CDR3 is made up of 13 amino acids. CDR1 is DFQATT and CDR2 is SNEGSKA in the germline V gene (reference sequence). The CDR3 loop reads CSARSWGTDTQYF. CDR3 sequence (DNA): TGCAGTGCTAGGAGCTGGGGCACAGATACGCAGTATTTT.

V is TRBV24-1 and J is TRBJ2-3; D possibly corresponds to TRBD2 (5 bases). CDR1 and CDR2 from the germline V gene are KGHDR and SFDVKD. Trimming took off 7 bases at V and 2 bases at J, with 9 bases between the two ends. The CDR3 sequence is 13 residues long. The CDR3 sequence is CATRRALTDTQYF. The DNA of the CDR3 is TGTGCCACCAGGCGGGCACTCACAGATACGCAGTATTTT.

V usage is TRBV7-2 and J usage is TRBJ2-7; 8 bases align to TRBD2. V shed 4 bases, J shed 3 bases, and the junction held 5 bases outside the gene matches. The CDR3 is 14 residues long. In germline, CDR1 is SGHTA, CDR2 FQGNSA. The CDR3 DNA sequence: TGTGCCAGCAGCTCAGGACTAGCAAACTACGAGCAGTACTTC. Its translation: CASSSGLANYEQYF.

CDR3 sequence (DNA): TGTGCCAGCAGTTTAGCGGAACGGGGCTACACCTTC. Protein product: CASSLAERGYTF. The V call is TRBV28, the J call TRBJ1-2; D uncertain. The V end lost 2 bases, the J end lost 8 bases, and 9 bases lay between the germline ends. The CDR3 totals 12 residues. Germline V lookup: CDR1 MDHEN, CDR2 SYDVKM.

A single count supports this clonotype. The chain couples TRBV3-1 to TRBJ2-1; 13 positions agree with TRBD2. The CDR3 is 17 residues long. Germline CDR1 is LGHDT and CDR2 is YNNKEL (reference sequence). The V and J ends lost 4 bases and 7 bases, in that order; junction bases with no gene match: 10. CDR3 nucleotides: TGTGCCAGCAGCCCCGGGACTAGCGGGATCGGGAGGAATGAGCAGTTCTTC. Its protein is CASSPGTSGIGRNEQFF.

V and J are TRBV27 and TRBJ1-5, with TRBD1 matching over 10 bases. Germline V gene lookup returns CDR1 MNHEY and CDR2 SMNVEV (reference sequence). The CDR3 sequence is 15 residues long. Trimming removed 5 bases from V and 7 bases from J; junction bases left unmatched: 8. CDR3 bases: TGTGCCAGCAGTCCCGGGACAGGGGCACAGCAGCCCCAGCATTTT. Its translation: CASSPGTGAQQPQHF.

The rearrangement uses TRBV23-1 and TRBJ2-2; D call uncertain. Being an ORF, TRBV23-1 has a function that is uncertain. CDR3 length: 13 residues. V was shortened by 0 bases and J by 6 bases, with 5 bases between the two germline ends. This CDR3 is CASSQSRPGELFF. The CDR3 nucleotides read TGCGCCAGCAGTCAATCCAGGCCCGGGGAGCTGTTTTTT.

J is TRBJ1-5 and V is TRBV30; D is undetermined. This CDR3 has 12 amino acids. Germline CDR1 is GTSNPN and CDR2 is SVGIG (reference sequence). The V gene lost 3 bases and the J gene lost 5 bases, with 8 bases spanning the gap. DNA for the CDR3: TGTGCCTGGAGCGGGGTGGATCAGCCCCAGCATTTT. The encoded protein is CAWSGVDQPQHF.

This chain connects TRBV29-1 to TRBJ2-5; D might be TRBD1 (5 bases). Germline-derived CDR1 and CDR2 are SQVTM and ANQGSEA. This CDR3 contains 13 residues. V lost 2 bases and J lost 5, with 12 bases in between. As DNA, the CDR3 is TGCAGCGTTGAACGTTGGGGCGGCGAGACCCAGTACTTC. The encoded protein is CSVERWGGETQYF. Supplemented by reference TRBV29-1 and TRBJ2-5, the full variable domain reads SAVISQKPSRDICQRGTSLTIQCQVDSQVTMMFWYRQQPGQSLTLIATANQGSEATYESGFVIDKFPISRPNLTFSTLTVSNMSPEDSSIYLCSVERWGGETQYFGPGTRLLVL.

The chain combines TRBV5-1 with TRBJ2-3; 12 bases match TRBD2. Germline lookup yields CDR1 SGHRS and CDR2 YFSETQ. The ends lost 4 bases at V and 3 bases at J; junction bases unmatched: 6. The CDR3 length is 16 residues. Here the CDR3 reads CASSNGLAGRTDTQYF. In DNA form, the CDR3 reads TGCGCCAGCAGCAACGGACTAGCGGGGAGGACAGATACGCAGTATTTT.

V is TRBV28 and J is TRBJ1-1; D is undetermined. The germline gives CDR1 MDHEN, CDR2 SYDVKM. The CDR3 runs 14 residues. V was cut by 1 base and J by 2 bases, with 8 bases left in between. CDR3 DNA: TGTGCCAGCAGTTTATTGCAGTTCAACACTGAAGCTTTCTTT. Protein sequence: CASSLLQFNTEAFF.

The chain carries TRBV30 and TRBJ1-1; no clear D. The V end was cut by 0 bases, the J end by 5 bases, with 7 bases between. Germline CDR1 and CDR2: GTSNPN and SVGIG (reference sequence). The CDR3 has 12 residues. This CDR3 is CAWSVTGTEAFF. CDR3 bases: TGTGCCTGGAGTGTAACGGGGACTGAAGCTTTCTTT. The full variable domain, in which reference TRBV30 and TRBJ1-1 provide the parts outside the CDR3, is SQTIHQWPATLVQPVGSPLSLECTVEGTSNPNLYWYRQAAGRGLQLLFYSVGIGQISSEVPQNLSASRPQDRQFILSSKKLLLSDSGFYLCAWSVTGTEAFFGQGTRLTVV.

CDR3 region: CASSLAGQFYNEQFF. CDR3 nucleotides: TGTGCCAGCAGTTTAGCGGGACAGTTCTACAATGAGCAGTTCTTC. The chain links TRBV12-3 or TRBV12-4 to TRBJ2-1; 7 positions match TRBD1. This CDR3 has 15 amino acids. With 0 bases clipped from V and 3 bases from J, the junction kept 2 bases outside the gene matches.

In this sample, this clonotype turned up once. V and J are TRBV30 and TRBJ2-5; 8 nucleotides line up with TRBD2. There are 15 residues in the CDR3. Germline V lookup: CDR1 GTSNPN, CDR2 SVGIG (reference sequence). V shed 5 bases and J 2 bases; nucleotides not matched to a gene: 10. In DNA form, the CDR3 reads TGTGCCTGGGGTTACACTAGCGGAGGACAAGAGACCCAGTACTTC. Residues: CAWGYTSGGQETQYF. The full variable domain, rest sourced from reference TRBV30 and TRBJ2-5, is SQTIHQWPATLVQPVGSPLSLECTVEGTSNPNLYWYRQAAGRGLQLLFYSVGIGQISSEVPQNLSASRPQDRQFILSSKKLLLSDSGFYLCAWGYTSGGQETQYFGPGTRLLVL.

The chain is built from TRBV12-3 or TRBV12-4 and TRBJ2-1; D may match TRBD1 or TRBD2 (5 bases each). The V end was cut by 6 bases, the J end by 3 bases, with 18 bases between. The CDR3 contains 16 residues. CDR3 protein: CASRSRPGTDYNEQFF. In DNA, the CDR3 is TGTGCCAGCAGATCAAGACCCGGGACGGACTACAATGAGCAGTTCTTC.

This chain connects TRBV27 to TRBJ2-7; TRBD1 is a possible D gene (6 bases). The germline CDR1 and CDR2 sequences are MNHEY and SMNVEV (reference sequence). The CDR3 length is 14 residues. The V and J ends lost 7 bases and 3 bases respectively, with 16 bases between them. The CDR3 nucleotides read TGTGCCAGCACGCCGGGGCAGGGGAACTACGAGCAGTACTTC. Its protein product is CASTPGQGNYEQYF.

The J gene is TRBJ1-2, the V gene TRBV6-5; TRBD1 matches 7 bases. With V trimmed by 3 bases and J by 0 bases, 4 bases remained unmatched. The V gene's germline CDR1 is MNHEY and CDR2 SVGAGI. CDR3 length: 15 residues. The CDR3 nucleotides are TGTGCCAGCAGTTATCGACAGGGCTCTAACTATGGCTACACCTTC. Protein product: CASSYRQGSNYGYTF.

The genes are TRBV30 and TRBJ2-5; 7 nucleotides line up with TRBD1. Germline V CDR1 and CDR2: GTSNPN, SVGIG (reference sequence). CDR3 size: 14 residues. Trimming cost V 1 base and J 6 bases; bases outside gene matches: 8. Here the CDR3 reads CAWSGTGLFQTQYF. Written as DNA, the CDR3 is TGTGCCTGGAGTGGGACAGGCTTATTCCAGACCCAGTACTTC.

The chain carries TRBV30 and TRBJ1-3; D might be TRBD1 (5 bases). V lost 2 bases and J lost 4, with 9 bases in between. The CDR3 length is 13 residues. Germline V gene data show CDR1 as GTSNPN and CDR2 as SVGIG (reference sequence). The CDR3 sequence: CAWSSGSGNTIYF. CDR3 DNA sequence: TGTGCCTGGAGTTCAGGGTCCGGAAACACCATATATTTT.

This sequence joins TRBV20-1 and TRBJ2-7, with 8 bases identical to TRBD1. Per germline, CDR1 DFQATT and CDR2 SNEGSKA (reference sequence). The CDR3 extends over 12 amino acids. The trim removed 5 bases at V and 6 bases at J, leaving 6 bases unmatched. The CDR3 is CSAVQGASEQYF. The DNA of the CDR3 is TGCAGTGCTGTGCAGGGGGCGTCCGAGCAGTACTTC.

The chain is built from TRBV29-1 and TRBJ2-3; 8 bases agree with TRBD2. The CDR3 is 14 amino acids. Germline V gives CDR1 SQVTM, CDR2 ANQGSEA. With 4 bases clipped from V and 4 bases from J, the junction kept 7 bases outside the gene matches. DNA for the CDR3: TGCAGCGTTGGACTAAGCGGGGGCCCAGATACGCAGTATTTT. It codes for CSVGLSGGPDTQYF.

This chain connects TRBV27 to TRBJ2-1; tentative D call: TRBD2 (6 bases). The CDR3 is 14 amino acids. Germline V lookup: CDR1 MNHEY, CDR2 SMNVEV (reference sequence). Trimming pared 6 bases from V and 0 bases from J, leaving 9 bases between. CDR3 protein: CASREAGSYNEQFF. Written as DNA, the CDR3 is TGTGCCAGCAGGGAAGCGGGCTCCTACAATGAGCAGTTCTTC.

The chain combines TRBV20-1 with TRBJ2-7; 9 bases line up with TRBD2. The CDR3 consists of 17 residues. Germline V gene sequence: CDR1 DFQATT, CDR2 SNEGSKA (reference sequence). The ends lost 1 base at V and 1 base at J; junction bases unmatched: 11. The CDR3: CSARAPPSAGGSYEQYF. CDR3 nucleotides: TGCAGTGCTAGAGCCCCACCATCCGCGGGAGGGTCCTACGAGCAGTACTTC.

This chain's CDR3 is CASSENRDTQYF. In DNA form, the CDR3 reads TGTGCCAGCAGTGAAAACCGAGATACGCAGTATTTT. The gene calls are TRBV2 and TRBJ2-3; the D is unclear. Germline CDR1 SNHLY, CDR2 FYNNEI. V was clipped by 2 bases and J by 5 bases, with 5 bases between them. The CDR3 covers 12 residues.